These 25 T cell receptor beta chains came from one sample sequenced in a study of chemoradiotherapy in HPV16-positive cancers. TCRdb's copy holds only in-frame clones and misses some; the assay was immunoSEQ multiplex PCR. The sample holds a few thousand clones, 88% seen once. The sequencing used tumor tissue, collected from a patient who underwent chemoradiotherapy. The receptors shown here come from a human donor with HPV-associated anogenital cancer.

CDR3 in amino acids: CANRGTESSTEQFF. In nucleotides, the CDR3 is TGTGCCAACAGAGGGACGGAATCCTCTACTGAGCAGTTCTTC. This sequence joins TRBV14 and TRBJ2-1; D possibly uses TRBD1 or TRBD2 (5 bases each). CDR3 length equals 14 residues. Germline V gene sequence: CDR1 SGHDN, CDR2 FVKESK. V was shortened by 10 bases and J by 9 bases, with 22 bases between the two germline ends.

J is TRBJ1-1 and V is TRBV29-1; tentatively, D is TRBD1 (6 bases). V lost 4 bases and J 0 bases, leaving 12 bases between the germline ends. The germline V gene has CDR1 SQVTM and CDR2 ANQGSEA. CDR3 length equals 14 residues. CDR3 in DNA: TGCAGCGTTGTAGGGACACGGATGAACACTGAAGCTTTCTTT. Encoded protein: CSVVGTRMNTEAFF.

In nucleotides, the CDR3 is TGTGCCAGCAGTCGTTCAGGGTCCTCTGGGGCCAACGTCCTGACTTTC. Its protein is CASSRSGSSGANVLTF. The gene calls are TRBV6-4 and TRBJ2-6, with TRBD1 as a possible D gene (5 bases). The CDR3 spans 16 residues. Trimming left V 5 bases short and J 0 bases short, with 11 bases between. Germline CDR1 and CDR2: MRHNA and SNTAGT.

The chain is built from TRBV13 and TRBJ2-3; D unresolved. V was clipped by 1 base and J by 0 bases, with 11 bases between them. This CDR3 has 16 amino acids. Germline V gives CDR1 PRHDT, CDR2 FYEKMQ (reference sequence). In nucleotides, the CDR3 is TGTGCCAGCAGCTTAGCTTTAACGGGTAGCACAGATACGCAGTATTTT. Amino acid sequence: CASSLALTGSTDTQYF.

This rearrangement joins TRBV5-1 to TRBJ1-2; D unresolved. Trimming removed 4 bases from V and 3 bases from J, with 13 bases in between. CDR3 size: 14 residues. Germline CDR1 is SGHRS and CDR2 is YFSETQ. Written as DNA, the CDR3 is TGCGCCAGCAGCCCTTTGACGCCGGACTATGGCTACACCTTC. It specifies CASSPLTPDYGYTF.

This clone has only a few counts. This sequence joins TRBV5-5 and TRBJ2-7; a weak D match, TRBD1 (6 bases). This CDR3 contains 15 residues. The germline V and J ends were trimmed by 0 bases and 3 bases, with 13 bases remaining between them. Germline V gene sequence: CDR1 SGHKS, CDR2 YYEKEE (reference sequence). The DNA for the CDR3 is TGTGCCAGCAGCTTGGAGGGGGTACAGATCTACGAGCAGTACTTC. Translating it yields CASSLEGVQIYEQYF.

J is TRBJ2-1 and V is TRBV19; D unclear. Germline values: CDR1 LNHDA, CDR2 SQIVND (reference sequence). With 9 bases removed from V and 7 bases from J, the gap between germline ends came to 13 bases. This CDR3 contains 12 residues. The CDR3 here is CASGQALNEQFF. CDR3 coding DNA: TGTGCCAGCGGGCAAGCGTTGAATGAGCAGTTCTTC.

J is TRBJ1-2 and V is TRBV7-3; tentative D call: TRBD1 (5 bases). With 2 bases removed from V and 2 bases from J, the gap between germline ends came to 15 bases. CDR1 and CDR2 (germline): SGHTA, FQGTGA. The CDR3 is made up of 16 amino acids. CDR3 DNA sequence: TGTGCCAGCAGCTTATCGCGCGGGACCGCGAACTATGGCTACACCTTC. Protein product: CASSLSRGTANYGYTF.

V usage is TRBV5-1 and J usage is TRBJ2-2, with TRBD1 matching over 7 bases. V trimming: 4 bases; J trimming: 0 bases; junction bases outside the gene matches: 6. Germline V CDR1 and CDR2: SGHRS, YFSETQ. CDR3 length: 16 amino acids. The DNA of the CDR3 is TGCGCCAGCAGCCCGCGACAGGGTGCGAACACCGGGGAGCTGTTTTTT. This sequence encodes CASSPRQGANTGELFF.

J is TRBJ2-2 and V is TRBV2; the D gene could be TRBD1 or TRBD2 (5 bases each). Germline CDR1 reads SNHLY; CDR2 reads FYNNEI. This CDR3 has 16 amino acids. V was pared by 4 bases and J by 8 bases, with 20 bases between. Here the CDR3 DNA reads TGTGCCAGCAGTGCTTCCTCCGGGGCCTTGGGGGGGGAGCTGTTTTTT. It specifies CASSASSGALGGELFF.

This chain connects TRBV4-3 to TRBJ2-6, with 9 bases aligning to TRBD1. Germline assignment: CDR1 LGHNA and CDR2 YSLEER. CDR3 length: 17 residues. With V trimmed by 4 bases and J by 0 bases, 4 bases remained unmatched. The CDR3, as DNA: TGCGCCAGCAGCCCCCGGGACAGGGACTCTGGGGCCAACGTCCTGACTTTC. It encodes CASSPRDRDSGANVLTF.

This chain uses TRBV5-5 with TRBJ2-7; TRBD1 matches 7 bases. Germline CDR1 and CDR2: SGHKS and YYEKEE (reference sequence). V lost 3 bases, J lost 3 bases, and 6 bases stayed unmatched. The CDR3 is 14 amino acids. CDR3 sequence reads: CASSSPGQYYEQYF. DNA for the CDR3: TGTGCCAGCAGCTCTCCGGGACAGTACTACGAGCAGTACTTC.

This chain connects TRBV5-8 to TRBJ1-2, with D unclear. CDR3 size: 12 residues. The germline V and J ends were trimmed by 0 bases and 8 bases, with 8 bases remaining between them. Per the germline V gene, CDR1 is SGHTS and CDR2 is YDEGEE. The CDR3 sequence: CASSLGAAGYTF. The CDR3 DNA reads as TGTGCCAGCAGCTTGGGCGCCGCGGGCTACACCTTC.

The chain joins TRBV4-3 to TRBJ2-4, with TRBD2 matching 7 bases. Trimming cost V 0 bases and J 8 bases; bases outside gene matches: 7. The CDR3 length is 15 residues. Germline V gene data show CDR1 as LGHNA and CDR2 as YSLEER. Here the CDR3 DNA reads TGCGCCAGCAGCCAAGATGAGGGAGGGCCTGACATTCAGTACTTC. It yields the protein CASSQDEGGPDIQYF.

The chain is built from TRBV4-3 and TRBJ2-3; 13 nucleotides match TRBD2. With 0 bases clipped from V and 4 bases from J, the junction kept 4 bases outside the gene matches. Germline V gene data show CDR1 as LGHNA and CDR2 as YSLEER. CDR3 length equals 17 residues. Here the CDR3 reads CASSQDWTSGGADTQYF. The CDR3 bases are TGCGCCAGCAGCCAAGATTGGACTAGCGGGGGCGCAGATACGCAGTATTTT.

The chain employs TRBV7-8 and TRBJ2-6; D is unclear. Germline assignment: CDR1 SGHVS and CDR2 FQNEAQ. The CDR3 is 15 amino acids. The V end lost 0 bases, the J end lost 0 bases, and 3 bases lay between the germline ends. The CDR3 DNA reads as TGTGCCAGCAGCTTAGCAGGCTCTGGGGCCAACGTCCTGACTTTC. Its translation: CASSLAGSGANVLTF.

In this sample, this clone turned up once. The CDR3 sequence is CAWGILSTEAFF. DNA for the CDR3: TGTGCCTGGGGGATCCTTTCCACTGAAGCTTTCTTT. J is TRBJ1-1 and V is TRBV30; D gene unclear. With 5 bases removed from V and 4 bases from J, the gap between germline ends came to 11 bases. The CDR3 covers 12 residues. Germline assignment: CDR1 GTSNPN and CDR2 SVGIG (reference sequence).

As DNA, the CDR3 is TGTGCCAGCAGCGAAGGACTAGTTCTTCGGGAGACCCAGTACTTC. Protein sequence: CASSEGLVLRETQYF. This chain links TRBV7-9 with TRBJ2-5; TRBD2 matches at 7 bases. The germline V gene encodes CDR1 SEHNR and CDR2 FQNEAQ (reference sequence). CDR3 size: 15 residues. Trimming took 5 bases from V and 5 from J; bases not matched to a gene: 11.

The chain uses TRBV6-5 and TRBJ1-1; 9 bases are a match to TRBD1. The junction had 6 bases not matched to a gene; V was cut back by 7 bases and J by 0 bases. Germline V lookup: CDR1 MNHEY, CDR2 SVGAGI. CDR3 length: 15 amino acids. The CDR3 sequence is CASTPTGGMNTEAFF. The CDR3 nucleotides read TGTGCCAGCACCCCGACAGGGGGGATGAACACTGAAGCTTTCTTT.

This clone was picked up one time. J is TRBJ1-2 and V is TRBV28; no reliable D call. With 5 bases removed from V and 4 bases from J, the gap between germline ends came to 17 bases. CDR1 MDHEN and CDR2 SYDVKM come from the germline V gene. There are 15 residues in the CDR3. For the CDR3, the DNA is TGTGCCAGCAGTCCAACCCTGGACGGATTCTATGGCTACACCTTC. It codes for CASSPTLDGFYGYTF.

The rearrangement joins TRBV19 to TRBJ1-4, with D possibly TRBD1 on 5 matching bases. The germline gives CDR1 LNHDA, CDR2 SQIVND (reference sequence). This CDR3 comprises 13 residues. The ends were cut back, 8 bases at V and 4 bases at J, with 11 bases in the middle. Written as DNA, the CDR3 is TGTGCCAGTTCCTACAGGCATAATGAAAAACTGTTTTTT. The encoded protein is CASSYRHNEKLFF.

The chain employs TRBV18 and TRBJ1-4; D gene ambiguous. The CDR3 consists of 16 residues. The germline CDR1 and CDR2 sequences are KGHSH and LQKENI. V shed 4 bases and J shed 0 bases, with 12 bases lying between them. CDR3 residues: CASSLNSPATNEKLFF. Here the CDR3 DNA reads TGTGCCAGCTCACTCAACTCACCCGCAACTAATGAAAAACTGTTTTTT.

This sequence joins TRBV30 and TRBJ1-1; 7 bases align to TRBD1. The germline V gene encodes CDR1 GTSNPN and CDR2 SVGIG (reference sequence). With 1 base clipped from V and 1 base from J, the junction kept 0 bases outside the gene matches. CDR3 length: 13 residues. The CDR3 sequence: CAWSGTGNTEAFF. CDR3 bases: TGTGCCTGGAGTGGGACAGGGAACACTGAAGCTTTCTTT.

This chain joins TRBV7-8 and TRBJ1-5, with a tentative D call TRBD1 (5 bases). The CDR3 sequence is 14 residues long. The germline gives CDR1 SGHVS, CDR2 FQNEAQ. V was shortened by 3 bases and J by 0 bases, with 6 bases between the two germline ends. The DNA of the CDR3 is TGTGCCAGCAGCTTTGGGGCTAGCAATCAGCCCCAGCATTTT. This translates into CASSFGASNQPQHF.

The chain carries TRBV7-2 and TRBJ2-3; 7 bases agree with TRBD2. The CDR3 has 15 residues. V dropped 4 bases and J dropped 4; count of bases not matched to a gene: 8. The V gene's germline CDR1 is SGHTA and CDR2 FQGNSA. The CDR3 sequence is CASSSSAGVPDTQYF. The CDR3 coding sequence is TGTGCCAGCAGCTCTAGCGCGGGAGTCCCAGATACGCAGTATTTT.